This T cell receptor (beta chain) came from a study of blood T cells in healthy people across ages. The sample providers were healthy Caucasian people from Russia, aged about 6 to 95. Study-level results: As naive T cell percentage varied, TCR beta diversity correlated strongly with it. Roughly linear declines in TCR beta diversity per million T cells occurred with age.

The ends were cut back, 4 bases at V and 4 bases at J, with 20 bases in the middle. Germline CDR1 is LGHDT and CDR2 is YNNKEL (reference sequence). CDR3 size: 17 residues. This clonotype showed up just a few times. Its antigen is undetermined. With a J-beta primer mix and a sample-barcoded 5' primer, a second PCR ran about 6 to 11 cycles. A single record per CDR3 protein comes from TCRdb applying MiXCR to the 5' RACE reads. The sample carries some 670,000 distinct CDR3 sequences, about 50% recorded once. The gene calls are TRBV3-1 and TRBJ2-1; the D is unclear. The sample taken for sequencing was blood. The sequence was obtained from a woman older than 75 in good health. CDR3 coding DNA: TGTGCCAGCAGCCCCGGCGAACCCCTCGACCTATACAATGAGCAGTTCTTC. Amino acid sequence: CASSPGEPLDLYNEQFF.